This TCR beta chain is drawn from a study of blood T cell repertoires in COVID-19. Study in general: PBMCs, B-cell-depleted T cells, or T cells were the source of the cDNA or gDNA that made up the material.

Per the study methods: Researchers report that nucleated cell counts were estimated from reference gene primer amplification. The assay was immunoSEQ multiplex PCR, and TCRdb's table has in-frame clones only and misses some. V and J calls and clone size are given by that table; D and trimming were obtained from the DNA. The sample includes around 240,000 clones, 85% to 90% of them seen just once. In terms of age and location, participants ranged from roughly 18 to 100 years and lived in about two dozen US areas. Participant reports of clinical history set cohort assignment. CDR3 size: 16 residues. Germline CDR1 reads LNHDA; CDR2 reads SQIVND (reference sequence). The V gene end was trimmed by 4 bases and the J gene end by 9 bases; junction bases not matched to a gene: 13.

The V call is TRBV19, the J call TRBJ2-1, with TRBD2 identical over 9 bases. Source material: PBMCs or T cells enriched from blood (not recorded which). The TCR sequence derives from a man between 50 and 59 years old who had been exposed to COVID-19. CDR3 bases: TGTGCCAGTAGTAAGATCAGGGCTAGCGGGGCTCGTGAGCAGTTCTTC. Amino acid sequence: CASSKIRASGAREQFF.